The present T cell receptor (beta chain) was sequenced within a study of blood T cell repertoires in COVID-19. The overall study: Researchers got acute and convalescent COVID-19 samples from the United States, Italy and Spain. Sources were T cells, B-cell-depleted T cells, or PBMCs; the material itself was cDNA or gDNA.

This clone was observed a single time. In the authors' methods: Reference gene primer amplification yielded estimated nucleated cell counts. This table comes from immunoSEQ multiplex PCR, and its TCRdb copy is limited to in-frame clones, with some not included. From that table come the V and J calls and clone size; the DNA was used to work out D and trimming. The sample lists around 120,000 clones, approximately 85% occurring once. This CDR3 spans 14 amino acids. Germline V gene data show CDR1 as KGHSH and CDR2 as LQKENI. V dropped 4 bases and J dropped 3; count of bases not matched to a gene: 1. This sequence was found in a human donor in a cohort sampled during active COVID-19. This chain links TRBV18 with TRBJ1-3, with 9 positions matching TRBD1. Specimen: peripheral blood. CDR3 coding DNA: TGTGCCAGCTCACTGGGACAGGGTGGAAACACCATATATTTT. It yields the protein CASSLGQGGNTIYF.